One and the same sample provided the 19 T cell receptor beta chains below, sequenced in a study of shared clonotypes between healthy human individuals. The method was immunoSEQ multiplex PCR; TCRdb's version includes in-frame clones alone and lacks a portion of them. The sample has around 2,000,000 clones, about 95% seen once; the top ten hold roughly 1.2%. Cells designated naive CD8 were CD45RO-negative and were positively selected for CCR7, with terminally differentiated effector memory CD45RA+ cells excluded. Source material: naive CD8+ T cells sorted from blood. The receptors shown here come from a man younger than 30 in good health.

This rearrangement joins TRBV7-9 to TRBJ2-7; TRBD2 matches at 14 bases. V was clipped by 5 bases and J by 3 bases; unmatched bases: 9. The CDR3 loop spans 17 amino acids. Germline V lookup: CDR1 SEHNR, CDR2 FQNEAQ (reference sequence). CDR3 residues: CASSPGLAGGFLYEQYF. In DNA, the CDR3 is TGTGCCAGCAGCCCCGGACTAGCGGGGGGCTTCCTCTACGAGCAGTACTTC.

J is TRBJ1-4 and V is TRBV6-4; D uncertain. Trimming cost V 2 bases and J 8 bases, with 12 bases left between them. This CDR3 contains 14 residues. Looked up from germline, CDR1 is MRHNA and CDR2 is SNTAGT. CDR3 sequence (DNA): TGTGCCAGCAGTGACAATGTTTGGGCGGAAAAACTGTTTTTT. It codes for CASSDNVWAEKLFF.

The rearrangement uses TRBV5-5 and TRBJ1-6; 10 bases match TRBD1. The J segment lost 6 bases and the V segment lost 4 bases, leaving 7 bases of the junction unmatched. The CDR3 runs to 16 residues. The V gene's germline CDR1 is SGHKS and CDR2 YYEKEE (reference sequence). In DNA form, the CDR3 reads TGTGCCAGCAGCCCCGACAGGGGGCTTGGTAATTCACCCCTCCACTTT. This sequence encodes CASSPDRGLGNSPLHF.

The V and J genes are TRBV13 and TRBJ1-3; D gene ambiguous. CDR1 is PRHDT, CDR2 FYEKMQ, per germline (reference sequence). Trimming cost V 4 bases and J 5 bases, with 6 bases left between them. The CDR3 totals 12 residues. The DNA of the CDR3 is TGTGCCAGCAGCTCCTTCCGAAACACCATATATTTT. Protein product: CASSSFRNTIYF.

The gene calls are TRBV6-1 and TRBJ2-7, with TRBD1 matching 10 bases. This CDR3 contains 15 residues. The germline gives CDR1 MNHNS, CDR2 SASEGT. V was pared by 5 bases and J by 3 bases, with 7 bases of the junction left unmatched. The CDR3 reads CASSSPGTGVYEQYF. The CDR3 DNA sequence: TGTGCCAGCAGTAGTCCAGGGACAGGGGTCTACGAGCAGTACTTC.

The chain couples TRBV27 to TRBJ2-1; 7 bases are a match to TRBD1. J gave up 5 bases and V 5 bases, and 3 bases lay outside the gene matches. The CDR3 totals 13 residues. CDR1 is MNHEY, CDR2 SMNVEV, per germline (reference sequence). The CDR3 loop reads CASSLTGHNEQFF. DNA for the CDR3: TGTGCCAGCAGTCTGACAGGGCACAATGAGCAGTTCTTC.

This clone showed up just once. The chain has TRBV6-1 and TRBJ2-5; no clear D gene. CDR1 is MNHNS and CDR2 is SASEGT in the germline V gene. V was pared by 8 bases and J by 1 base, with 17 bases between. There are 15 residues in the CDR3. CDR3 nucleotides: TGTGCCAGCTCCCCTGCGGCGTGGGGCCAAGAGACCCAGTACTTC. Its protein product is CASSPAAWGQETQYF.

This chain connects TRBV27 to TRBJ1-1; the D is unclear. Germline CDR1 reads MNHEY; CDR2 reads SMNVEV (reference sequence). The V and J ends lost 5 bases and 1 base respectively, with 8 bases between them. CDR3 length: 13 residues. CDR3 in amino acids: CASSPQANTEAFF. The CDR3 coding sequence is TGTGCCAGCAGTCCGCAGGCGAACACTGAAGCTTTCTTT.

J is TRBJ2-2 and V is TRBV10-3, with D maybe TRBD1 (6 bases). Germline CDR1 and CDR2: ENHRY and SYGVKD. Trimming took 6 bases from V and 9 from J, leaving 17 bases between them. The CDR3 has 14 residues. Written as DNA, the CDR3 is TGTGCCATCAGCCCCGGGACACCATTCTGGGAGCTGTTTTTT. It encodes CAISPGTPFWELFF.

This chain links TRBV6-6 with TRBJ2-7, with D uncertain. Germline V gene lookup returns CDR1 MNHNY and CDR2 SVGAGI (reference sequence). This CDR3 has 16 residues. Deletions cut 0 bases from V and 0 bases from J, with 12 bases between. CDR3 sequence reads: CASSYSPTLSSYEQYF. In DNA, the CDR3 is TGTGCCAGCAGTTACTCGCCAACATTGAGCTCCTACGAGCAGTACTTC.

The chain carries TRBV29-1 and TRBJ1-2; D remains unclear. Germline-derived CDR1 and CDR2 are SQVTM and ANQGSEA. The ends were cut back, 7 bases at V and 4 bases at J, with 34 bases in the middle. There are 19 residues in the CDR3. CDR3: CSAPYIKINRRRRSYGYTF. In DNA, the CDR3 is TGCAGCGCCCCATATATTAAGATTAACCGGCGGCGAAGGAGCTATGGCTACACCTTC.

The chain is built from TRBV28 and TRBJ1-5, with 9 bases matching TRBD1. Unmatched junction bases numbered 5, after V lost 3 bases and J lost 8 bases. The CDR3 has 14 residues. CDR1 and CDR2 (germline): MDHEN, SYDVKM. The CDR3 loop reads CASSLGQGGKPQHF. The CDR3 coding sequence is TGTGCCAGCAGTTTGGGACAGGGAGGGAAGCCCCAGCATTTT.

The CDR3, as DNA: TGTGCCTGGAGTGCGGGGGGGGATTGGACACCCCTCCACTTT. It codes for CAWSAGGDWTPLHF. V and J are TRBV30 and TRBJ1-6, with D possibly TRBD1 on 5 matching bases. CDR3 size: 14 residues. The V end lost 1 base, the J end lost 11 bases, and 15 bases lay between the germline ends. Per germline, CDR1 GTSNPN and CDR2 SVGIG (reference sequence).

This clone has a handful of counts. The sample holds other DNA sequences that translate to the same CDR3. This sequence joins TRBV27 and TRBJ1-1, with D uncertain. The CDR3 length is 13 residues. From germline, CDR1 is MNHEY and CDR2 SMNVEV (reference sequence). Trimming shortened V by 3 bases and J by 1 base, and 6 bases separated the two germline ends. The CDR3 is CASSLGGNTEAFF. The CDR3, as DNA: TGTGCCAGCAGTTTGGGCGGGAACACTGAAGCTTTCTTT.

The rearrangement joins TRBV28 to TRBJ2-7; D is uncertain. The germline V gene has CDR1 MDHEN and CDR2 SYDVKM. The CDR3 totals 14 residues. V lost 3 bases and J lost 3, with 12 bases in between. CDR3 amino acids: CASSFFGEYYEQYF. CDR3 sequence (DNA): TGTGCCAGCAGTTTTTTTGGGGAATACTACGAGCAGTACTTC.

This clone appeared a single time. The chain is built from TRBV7-2 and TRBJ2-5; the D is unclear. CDR1 SGHTA and CDR2 FQGNSA come from the germline V gene. There are 15 residues in the CDR3. Trimming shortened V by 2 bases and J by 2 bases, and 12 bases separated the two germline ends. The CDR3 bases are TGTGCCAGCAGCTTATCGGGCGAAATACAAGAGACCCAGTACTTC. Its protein is CASSLSGEIQETQYF. Complete variable domain (other parts from reference TRBV7-2 and TRBJ2-5): GAGVSQSPSNKVTEKGKDVELRCDPISGHTALYWYRQSLGQGLEFLIYFQGNSAPDKSGLPSDRFSAERTGGSVSTLTIQRTQQEDSAVYLCASSLSGEIQETQYFGPGTRLLVL.

This sequence joins TRBV7-6 and TRBJ2-2; a possible D gene is TRBD2 (5 bases). V was shortened by 1 base and J by 5 bases, with 20 bases between the two germline ends. This CDR3 is built from 18 residues. The germline V gene has CDR1 SGHVS and CDR2 FNYEAQ. As DNA, the CDR3 is TGTGCCAGCAGCTTAGGGGGTTCTGGGGTCCGCGGGACCGGGGAGCTGTTTTTT. It codes for CASSLGGSGVRGTGELFF.

The chain combines TRBV27 with TRBJ1-5; possible D gene TRBD1, 5 bases. V lost 7 bases and J 3 bases, leaving 19 bases between the germline ends. Per the germline V gene, CDR1 is MNHEY and CDR2 is SMNVEV (reference sequence). The CDR3 spans 16 residues. The CDR3 coding sequence is TGTGCCAGCAACCCCTCATGGGGGGTCAACAATCAGCCCCAGCATTTT. Residues: CASNPSWGVNNQPQHF.

This clone was counted once. This chain links TRBV9 with TRBJ1-4; D is unresolved. This CDR3 is 17 amino acids long. V was cut by 1 base and J by 4 bases, with 17 bases left in between. CDR1 SGDLS and CDR2 YYNGEE come from the germline V gene. CDR3 nucleotide sequence: TGTGCCAGCAGCGTACTACCCGAGGCCTCTTTTAATGAAAAACTGTTTTTT. Translation: CASSVLPEASFNEKLFF. Combining the CDR3 with reference TRBV9 and TRBJ1-4 gives the whole variable domain DSGVTQTPKHLITATGQRVTLRCSPRSGDLSVYWYQQSLDQGLQFLIQYYNGEERAKGNILERFSAQQFPDLHSELNLSSLELGDSALYFCASSVLPEASFNEKLFFGSGTQLSVL.